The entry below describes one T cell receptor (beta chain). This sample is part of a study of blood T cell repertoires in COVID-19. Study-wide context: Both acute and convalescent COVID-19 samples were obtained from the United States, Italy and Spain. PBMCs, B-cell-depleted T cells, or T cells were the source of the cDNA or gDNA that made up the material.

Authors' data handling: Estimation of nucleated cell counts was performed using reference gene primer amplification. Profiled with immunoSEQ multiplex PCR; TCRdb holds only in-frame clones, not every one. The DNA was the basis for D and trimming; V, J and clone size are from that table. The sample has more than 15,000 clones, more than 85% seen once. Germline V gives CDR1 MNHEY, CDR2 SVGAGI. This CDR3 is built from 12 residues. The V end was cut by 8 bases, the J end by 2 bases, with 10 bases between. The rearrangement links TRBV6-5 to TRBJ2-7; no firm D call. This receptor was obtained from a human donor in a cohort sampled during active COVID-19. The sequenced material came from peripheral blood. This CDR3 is CASHQFPYEQYF. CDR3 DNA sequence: TGTGCCAGCCACCAGTTTCCCTACGAGCAGTACTTC.